This T cell receptor (beta chain) stems from a study of shared clonotypes between healthy human individuals. About the study: Ranging from 18 to 49 in age, donors were two women and a few men.

Naive CD8 populations comprised CD45RO-negative cells positively selected for CCR7, excluding terminally differentiated effector memory CD45RA+ cells. The method was immunoSEQ multiplex PCR; TCRdb's version includes in-frame clones alone and lacks a portion of them. The profile covers hundreds of thousands of clones, with more than 85% appearing a single time and 24% taken by the ten largest. Germline V gene data show CDR1 as MNHNS and CDR2 as SASEGT. V dropped 2 bases and J dropped 5 bases, with 22 bases sitting between them. CDR3 length: 17 amino acids. The J gene is TRBJ2-7, the V gene TRBV6-1; D ambiguous. This receptor was taken from a man aged 25 to 40 in good health. The sequencing sample was made of naive CD8+ T cells sorted from blood. The CDR3 loop reads CASSEISGEPFSDEQYF. The CDR3 nucleotides are TGTGCCAGCAGTGAAATAAGTGGGGAACCTTTTTCGGACGAGCAGTACTTC.